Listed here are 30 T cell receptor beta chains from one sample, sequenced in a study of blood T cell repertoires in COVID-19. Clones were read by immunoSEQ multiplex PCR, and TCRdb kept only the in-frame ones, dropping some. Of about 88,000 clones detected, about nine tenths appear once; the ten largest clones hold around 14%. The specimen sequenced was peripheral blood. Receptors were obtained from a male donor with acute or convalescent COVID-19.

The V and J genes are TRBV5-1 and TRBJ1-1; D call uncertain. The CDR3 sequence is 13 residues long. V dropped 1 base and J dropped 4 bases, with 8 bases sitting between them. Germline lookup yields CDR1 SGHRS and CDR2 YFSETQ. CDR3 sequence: CASSLIGATEAFF. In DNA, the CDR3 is TGCGCCAGCAGCTTGATCGGAGCCACTGAAGCTTTCTTT.

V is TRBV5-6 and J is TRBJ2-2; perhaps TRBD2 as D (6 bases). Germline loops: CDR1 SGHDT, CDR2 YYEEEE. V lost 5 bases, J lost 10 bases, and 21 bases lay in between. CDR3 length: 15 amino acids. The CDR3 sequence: CASSLGPGTSPELFF. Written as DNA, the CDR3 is TGTGCCAGCAGTTTAGGCCCAGGGACTTCACCGGAGCTGTTTTTT.

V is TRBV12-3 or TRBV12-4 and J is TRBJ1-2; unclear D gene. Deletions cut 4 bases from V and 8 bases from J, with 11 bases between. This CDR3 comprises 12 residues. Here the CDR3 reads CASSSLTGGYTF. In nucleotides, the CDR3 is TGTGCCAGCAGTTCCCTGACGGGAGGCTACACCTTC.

The CDR3 sequence is CASSYQDRGNSPLHF. CDR3 DNA sequence: TGTGCCAGCAGTTACCAGGACAGGGGGAATTCACCCCTCCACTTT. The genes are TRBV6-5 and TRBJ1-6; 10 bases agree with TRBD1. The CDR3 is 15 amino acids. V trimming: 2 bases; J trimming: 7 bases; junction bases outside the gene matches: 2. The germline V gene encodes CDR1 MNHEY and CDR2 SVGAGI.

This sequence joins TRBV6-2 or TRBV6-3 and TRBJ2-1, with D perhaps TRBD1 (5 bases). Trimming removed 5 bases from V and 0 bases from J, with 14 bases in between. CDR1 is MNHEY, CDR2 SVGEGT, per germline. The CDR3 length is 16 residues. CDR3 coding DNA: TGTGCCAGCAGTATCGTGACAGCGAGCTCCTACAATGAGCAGTTCTTC. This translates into CASSIVTASSYNEQFF.

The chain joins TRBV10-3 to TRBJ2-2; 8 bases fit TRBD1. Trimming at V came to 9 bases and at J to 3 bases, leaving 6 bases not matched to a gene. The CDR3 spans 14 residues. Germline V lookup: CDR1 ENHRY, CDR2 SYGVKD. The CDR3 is CAIRQGTDTGELFF. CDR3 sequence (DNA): TGTGCCATACGACAGGGGACGGACACCGGGGAGCTGTTTTTT.

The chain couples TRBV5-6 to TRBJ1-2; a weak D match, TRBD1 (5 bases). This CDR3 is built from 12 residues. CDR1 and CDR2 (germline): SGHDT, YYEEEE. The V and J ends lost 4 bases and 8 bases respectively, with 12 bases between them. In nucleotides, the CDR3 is TGTGCCAGCAGCCTGACAGAAACGGGCTACACCTTC. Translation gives CASSLTETGYTF.

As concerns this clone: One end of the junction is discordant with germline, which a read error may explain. The CDR3 here is CASSLEGDRKIPGNTIYF. In DNA, the CDR3 is TGTGCCAGCAGTTTAGAGGGGGACAGGAAAATACCTGGGAACACCATATATTTT. V gene TRBV28 combines with J gene TRBJ1-3; TRBD1 matches 8 bases. The germline CDR1 and CDR2 sequences are MDHEN and SYDVKM. The length of the CDR3 is 18 residues.

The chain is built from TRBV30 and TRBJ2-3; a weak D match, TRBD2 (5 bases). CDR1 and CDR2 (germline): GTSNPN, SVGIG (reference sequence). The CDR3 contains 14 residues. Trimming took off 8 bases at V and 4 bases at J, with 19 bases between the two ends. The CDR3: CAGLRAASSDTQYF. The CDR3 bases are TGTGCCGGACTGAGAGCGGCGAGTTCAGATACGCAGTATTTT.

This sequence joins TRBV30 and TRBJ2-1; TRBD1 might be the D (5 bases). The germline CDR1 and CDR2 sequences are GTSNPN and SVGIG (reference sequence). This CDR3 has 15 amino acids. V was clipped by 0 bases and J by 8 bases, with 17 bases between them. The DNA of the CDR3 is TGTGCCTGGAGTGTAACGGATACGTGGGGCGATGAGCAGTTCTTC. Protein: CAWSVTDTWGDEQFF.

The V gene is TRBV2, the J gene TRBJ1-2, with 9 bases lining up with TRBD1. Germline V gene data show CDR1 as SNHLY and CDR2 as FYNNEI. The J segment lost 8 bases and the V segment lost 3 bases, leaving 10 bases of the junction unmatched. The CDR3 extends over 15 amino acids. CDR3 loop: CASSDRRQGVEGYTF. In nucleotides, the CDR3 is TGTGCCAGCAGTGATCGCCGACAGGGGGTGGAGGGCTACACCTTC.

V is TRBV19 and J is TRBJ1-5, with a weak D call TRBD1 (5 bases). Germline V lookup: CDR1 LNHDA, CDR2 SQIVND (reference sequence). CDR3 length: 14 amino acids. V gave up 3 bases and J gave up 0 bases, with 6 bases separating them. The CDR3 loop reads CASSMQGSNQPQHF. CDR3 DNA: TGTGCCAGTAGTATGCAGGGTAGCAATCAGCCCCAGCATTTT.

CDR3 DNA sequence: TGTGCCAGCAGCTTAGGCCAGGGGGGCCTCTATGGCTACACCTTC. It translates to CASSLGQGGLYGYTF. J is TRBJ1-2 and V is TRBV7-8; TRBD1 matches at 7 bases. Germline CDR1 and CDR2: SGHVS and FQNEAQ. With V trimmed by 1 base and J by 4 bases, 6 bases remained unmatched. The CDR3 has 15 residues.

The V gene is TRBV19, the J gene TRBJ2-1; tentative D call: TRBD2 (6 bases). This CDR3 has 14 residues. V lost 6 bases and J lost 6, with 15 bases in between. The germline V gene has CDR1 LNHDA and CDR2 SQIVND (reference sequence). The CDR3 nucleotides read TGTGCCAGTAGCCCTCGGAGGGCTGGCAATGAGCAGTTCTTC. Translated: CASSPRRAGNEQFF.

DNA of the CDR3: TGTGCCAGCACCGAGACAGGGTTTGCCGGGGAGCTGTTTTTT. This translates into CASTETGFAGELFF. The chain recombines TRBV2 with TRBJ2-2; TRBD1 agrees at 7 bases. This CDR3 comprises 14 residues. CDR1 and CDR2 from the germline V gene are SNHLY and FYNNEI. The J segment lost 6 bases and the V segment lost 7 bases, leaving 8 bases of the junction unmatched.

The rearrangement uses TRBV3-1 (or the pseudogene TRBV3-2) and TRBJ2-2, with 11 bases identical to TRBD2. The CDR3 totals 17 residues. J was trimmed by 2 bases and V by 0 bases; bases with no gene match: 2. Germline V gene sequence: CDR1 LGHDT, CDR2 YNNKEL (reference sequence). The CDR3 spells CASSQETSGVNTGELFF. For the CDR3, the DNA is TGTGCCAGCAGCCAAGAGACTAGCGGGGTCAACACCGGGGAGCTGTTTTTT.

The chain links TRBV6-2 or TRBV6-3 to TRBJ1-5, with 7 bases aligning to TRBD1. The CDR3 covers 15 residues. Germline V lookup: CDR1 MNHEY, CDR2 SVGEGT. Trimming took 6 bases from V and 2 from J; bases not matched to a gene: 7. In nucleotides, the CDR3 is TGTGCCAGCAGCCAGGGGGGGGCTGGCAATCAGCCCCAGCATTTT. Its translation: CASSQGGAGNQPQHF.

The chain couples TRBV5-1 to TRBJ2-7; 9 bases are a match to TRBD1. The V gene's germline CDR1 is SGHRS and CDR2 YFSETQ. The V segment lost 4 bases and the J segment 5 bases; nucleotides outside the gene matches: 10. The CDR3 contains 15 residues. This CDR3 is CASSDHGQGLDEQYF. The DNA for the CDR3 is TGCGCCAGCAGCGACCACGGACAGGGGCTTGACGAGCAGTACTTC.

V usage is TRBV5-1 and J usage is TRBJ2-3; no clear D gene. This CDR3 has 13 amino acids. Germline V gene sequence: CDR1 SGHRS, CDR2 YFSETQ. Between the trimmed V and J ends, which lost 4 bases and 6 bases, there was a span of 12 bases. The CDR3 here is CASSPGTADTQYF. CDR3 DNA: TGCGCCAGCAGCCCCGGTACTGCGGATACGCAGTATTTT.

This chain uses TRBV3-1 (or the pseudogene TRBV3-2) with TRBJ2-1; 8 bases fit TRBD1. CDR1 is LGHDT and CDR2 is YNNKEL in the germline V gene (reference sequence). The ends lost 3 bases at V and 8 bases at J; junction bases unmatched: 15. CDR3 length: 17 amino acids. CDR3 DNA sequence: TGTGCCAGCAGCCACCTCAGAACGGGACAGGCCGGCGATGAGCAGTTCTTC. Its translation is CASSHLRTGQAGDEQFF.

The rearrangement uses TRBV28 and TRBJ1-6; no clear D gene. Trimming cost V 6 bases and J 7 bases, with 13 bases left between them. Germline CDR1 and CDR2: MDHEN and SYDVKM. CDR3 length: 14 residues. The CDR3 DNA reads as TGTGCCAGCAGGCCCGGACTGCAAAATTCACCCCTCCACTTT. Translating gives CASRPGLQNSPLHF.

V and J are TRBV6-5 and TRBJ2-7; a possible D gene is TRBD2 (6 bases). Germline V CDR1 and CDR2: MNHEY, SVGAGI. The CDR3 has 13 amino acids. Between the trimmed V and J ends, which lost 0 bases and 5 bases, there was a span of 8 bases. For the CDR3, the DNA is TGTGCCAGCAGTTACTCGACTAGGAACGAGCAGTACTTC. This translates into CASSYSTRNEQYF.

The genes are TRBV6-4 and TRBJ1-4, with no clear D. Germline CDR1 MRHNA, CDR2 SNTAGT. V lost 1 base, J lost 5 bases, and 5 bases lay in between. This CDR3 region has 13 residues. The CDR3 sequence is CASSDFKNEKLFF. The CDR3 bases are TGTGCCAGCAGTGACTTTAAAAATGAAAAACTGTTTTTT.

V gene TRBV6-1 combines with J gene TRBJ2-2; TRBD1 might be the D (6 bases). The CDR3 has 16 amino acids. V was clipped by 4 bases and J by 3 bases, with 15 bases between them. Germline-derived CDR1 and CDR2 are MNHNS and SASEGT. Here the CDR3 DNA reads TGTGCCAGCAGTGCCCGAGTGGGGGCTGACACCGGGGAGCTGTTTTTT. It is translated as CASSARVGADTGELFF.

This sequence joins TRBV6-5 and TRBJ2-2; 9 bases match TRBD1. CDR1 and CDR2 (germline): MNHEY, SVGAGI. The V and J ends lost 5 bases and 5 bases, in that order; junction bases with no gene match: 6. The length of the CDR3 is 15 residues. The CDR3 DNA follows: TGTGCCAGCAGTCCCGGACAGGGGACAACCGGGGAGCTGTTTTTT. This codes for CASSPGQGTTGELFF.

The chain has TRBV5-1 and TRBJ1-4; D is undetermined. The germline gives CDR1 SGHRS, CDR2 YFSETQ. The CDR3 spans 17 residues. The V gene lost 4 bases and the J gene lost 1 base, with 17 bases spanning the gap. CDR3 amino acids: CASSPGSGSGTNEKLFF. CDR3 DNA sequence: TGCGCCAGCAGCCCCGGTTCGGGGAGCGGAACTAATGAAAAACTGTTTTTT.

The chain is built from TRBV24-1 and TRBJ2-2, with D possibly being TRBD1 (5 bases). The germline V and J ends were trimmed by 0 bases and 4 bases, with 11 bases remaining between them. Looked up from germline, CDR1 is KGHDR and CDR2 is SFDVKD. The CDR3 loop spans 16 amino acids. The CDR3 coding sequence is TGTGCCACCAGTGATTTGGACCCAGGGTCCACCGGGGAGCTGTTTTTT. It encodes CATSDLDPGSTGELFF.

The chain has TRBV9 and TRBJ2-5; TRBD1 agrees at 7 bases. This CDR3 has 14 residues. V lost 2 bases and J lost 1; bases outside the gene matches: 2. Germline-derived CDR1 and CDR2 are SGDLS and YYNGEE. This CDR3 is CASSVTGTQETQYF. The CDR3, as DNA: TGTGCCAGCAGCGTGACAGGGACCCAAGAGACCCAGTACTTC.

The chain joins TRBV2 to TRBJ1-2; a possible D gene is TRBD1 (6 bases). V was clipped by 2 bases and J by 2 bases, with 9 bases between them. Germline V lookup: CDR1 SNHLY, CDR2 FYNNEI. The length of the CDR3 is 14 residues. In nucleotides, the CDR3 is TGTGCCAGCAGTGAAAGGACAGCGAACTATGGCTACACCTTC. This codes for CASSERTANYGYTF.

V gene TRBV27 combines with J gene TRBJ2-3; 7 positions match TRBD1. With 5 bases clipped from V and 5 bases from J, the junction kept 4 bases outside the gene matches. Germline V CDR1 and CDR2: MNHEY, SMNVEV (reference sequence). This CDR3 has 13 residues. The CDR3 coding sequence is TGTGCCAGCAGTCAAACAGGGGTAGATACGCAGTATTTT. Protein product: CASSQTGVDTQYF.